A single sample gave rise to the 24 T cell receptor beta chains below, sequenced in a study of CD8 T cells in Susac syndrome. Random hexamers served to reverse transcribe roughly 0.45 to 1 ug RNA. TCRdb used MiXCR to reprocess the immunoSEQ multiplex PCR reads, holding one entry per CDR3 protein. Found here are 100,000 to 110,000 distinct CDR3 sequences, 95% of them singletons; the top ten hold roughly 0.29%. What was sequenced was CD8+ T cells from PBMCs. The receptor source for this set is a human donor with Susac syndrome.

The chain uses TRBV12-3 or TRBV12-4 and TRBJ2-5; TRBD1 agrees at 7 bases. This CDR3 spans 15 amino acids. The V gene end was trimmed by 3 bases and the J gene end by 5 bases; junction bases not matched to a gene: 9. The DNA of the CDR3 is TGTGCCAGCAGTTTCGCCGGAACAGGGGACGAGACCCAGTACTTC. It translates to CASSFAGTGDETQYF.

The chain has TRBV18 and TRBJ2-7; D perhaps matches TRBD2 (5 bases). Germline V lookup: CDR1 KGHSH, CDR2 LQKENI. CDR3 length: 15 residues. V was clipped by 4 bases and J by 3 bases, with 16 bases between them. The CDR3 coding sequence is TGTGCCAGCTCACACGAGGGCCCCGAGGGCTACGAGCAGTACTTC. It translates to CASSHEGPEGYEQYF.

This chain joins TRBV28 and TRBJ2-4; the D is unclear. This CDR3 is built from 17 residues. V gave up 6 bases and J gave up 0 bases, with 18 bases separating them. CDR1 is MDHEN and CDR2 is SYDVKM in the germline V gene. The CDR3 loop reads CASSPSHIRKAKNIQYF. The CDR3 nucleotides read TGTGCCAGCAGCCCGAGTCACATACGTAAAGCCAAAAACATTCAGTACTTC.

The rearrangement uses TRBV9 and TRBJ2-2; D is unclear. CDR1 is SGDLS, CDR2 YYNGEE, per germline. The V gene lost 1 base and the J gene lost 6 bases, with 7 bases spanning the gap. This CDR3 region has 13 residues. CDR3 region: CASSVTSAGELFF. The CDR3 DNA follows: TGTGCCAGCAGCGTAACTTCCGCCGGGGAGCTGTTTTTT.

The chain recombines TRBV20-1 with TRBJ2-4; 13 bases are shared with TRBD2. V shed 6 bases and J 8 bases; nucleotides not matched to a gene: 10. The CDR3 consists of 15 residues. Germline V CDR1 and CDR2: DFQATT, SNEGSKA (reference sequence). The chain's CDR3 is CSALPGGTSGDIQYF. The CDR3 coding sequence is TGCAGTGCCCTCCCTGGCGGGACTAGCGGGGACATTCAGTACTTC.

The rearrangement links TRBV20-1 to TRBJ2-7, with D perhaps matching TRBD1 (5 bases). V shed 5 bases and J shed 5 bases, with 19 bases lying between them. CDR1 is DFQATT and CDR2 is SNEGSKA in the germline V gene (reference sequence). The CDR3 has 14 residues. Here the CDR3 DNA reads TGCAGTGCTCCCGGAGTAGGGGAAGTCGACGAGCAGTACTTC. It codes for CSAPGVGEVDEQYF.

The chain is built from TRBV15 and TRBJ2-3; D is uncertain. Deletions cut 3 bases from V and 3 bases from J, with 4 bases between. Germline V gene sequence: CDR1 LNHNV, CDR2 YYDKDF (reference sequence). This CDR3 is 12 amino acids long. CDR3: CATSRTTDTQYF. CDR3 bases: TGTGCCACCAGCAGGACAACAGATACGCAGTATTTT.

The V gene is TRBV20-1, the J gene TRBJ2-1; the match to TRBD2 covers 7 bases. After removal of 5 bases from V and 7 bases from J, the junction contained 8 bases not matched to a gene. Germline assignment: CDR1 DFQATT and CDR2 SNEGSKA (reference sequence). The CDR3 consists of 13 residues. The DNA for the CDR3 is TGCAGTGCTGGTGGGCGGGAGAGGAATGAGCAGTTCTTC. Translated, it gives CSAGGRERNEQFF.

This chain joins TRBV14 and TRBJ2-1; no definite D call. Trimming took 1 base from V and 4 from J, leaving 5 bases between them. Germline CDR1 SGHDN, CDR2 FVKESK. This CDR3 is built from 13 residues. CDR3 sequence: CASSQVGYNEQFF. CDR3 DNA: TGTGCCAGCAGCCAAGTGGGATACAATGAGCAGTTCTTC.

The chain joins TRBV7-2 to TRBJ2-5; tentative D call: TRBD1 (5 bases). The length of the CDR3 is 16 residues. Germline-derived CDR1 and CDR2 are SGHTA and FQGNSA. The germline V and J ends were trimmed by 4 bases and 3 bases, with 18 bases remaining between them. The CDR3 is CASSSLTWGYKETQYF. The CDR3 region has the DNA TGTGCCAGCAGCTCCCTGACGTGGGGCTATAAAGAGACCCAGTACTTC.

This chain connects TRBV13 to TRBJ1-6, with 7 bases matching TRBD1. Per germline, CDR1 PRHDT and CDR2 FYEKMQ (reference sequence). Losses at the gene ends were 5 bases for V and 8 bases for J; bases not matched to a gene: 9. The CDR3 is 15 amino acids. The CDR3 DNA sequence: TGTGCCAGCAGCGAAGAGACAGGGAGCGATTCACCCCTCCACTTT. It translates to CASSEETGSDSPLHF.

The V and J genes are TRBV21-1 and TRBJ2-3. TRBV21-1 is listed as a pseudogene. The CDR3 loop spans 14 amino acids. CDR3 loop: CASSKAQGTDTQYF. In DNA, the CDR3 is TGTGCCAGCAGCAAAGCGCAGGGCACAGATACGCAGTATTTT.

The rearrangement links TRBV29-1 to TRBJ2-2; D call uncertain. This CDR3 contains 12 residues. The germline CDR1 and CDR2 sequences are SQVTM and ANQGSEA. The V end was cut by 5 bases, the J end by 4 bases, with 8 bases between. CDR3 coding DNA: TGCAGCGTTATAGACCGCACCGGGGAGCTGTTTTTT. Translating gives CSVIDRTGELFF.

V is TRBV20-1 and J is TRBJ2-3; a weak D match, TRBD2 (6 bases). V was pared by 6 bases and J by 2 bases, with 12 bases between. The germline V gene has CDR1 DFQATT and CDR2 SNEGSKA (reference sequence). The CDR3 has 13 residues. The CDR3 sequence: CSAPTRTTDTQYF. In DNA form, the CDR3 reads TGCAGTGCCCCGACTAGGACCACAGATACGCAGTATTTT.

The rearrangement links TRBV29-1 to TRBJ1-1; D gene unclear. Trimming left V 0 bases short and J 2 bases short, with 19 bases between. CDR3 length: 17 residues. In germline, CDR1 is SQVTM, CDR2 ANQGSEA. CDR3 in amino acids: CSVEDKARNPPNTEAFF. The CDR3 DNA follows: TGCAGCGTTGAAGATAAGGCACGGAACCCACCCAACACTGAAGCTTTCTTT.

V usage is TRBV2 and J usage is TRBJ1-2; TRBD1 agrees at 9 bases. CDR1 SNHLY and CDR2 FYNNEI come from the germline V gene. V shed 6 bases and J 6 bases; nucleotides not matched to a gene: 2. There are 12 residues in the CDR3. In DNA, the CDR3 is TGTGCCAGCAGCTGGACAGGGGATGGCTACACCTTC. Amino acid sequence: CASSWTGDGYTF.

The V call is TRBV29-1, the J call TRBJ2-1, with TRBD1 matching over 7 bases. The germline V gene has CDR1 SQVTM and CDR2 ANQGSEA. There are 13 residues in the CDR3. The V and J ends lost 6 bases and 4 bases, in that order; junction bases with no gene match: 6. CDR3 amino acids: CSVEGQRYNEQFF. The CDR3 DNA follows: TGCAGCGTCGAGGGACAGAGATACAATGAGCAGTTCTTC.

The chain carries TRBV9 and TRBJ1-1, with 8 positions matching TRBD1. Losses at the gene ends were 2 bases for V and 8 bases for J; bases not matched to a gene: 8. The germline V gene has CDR1 SGDLS and CDR2 YYNGEE. The CDR3 has 14 amino acids. CDR3 sequence reads: CASSVGTGGIEAFF. The CDR3 nucleotides are TGTGCCAGCAGCGTCGGGACAGGTGGGATAGAAGCTTTCTTT.

The V gene is TRBV15, the J gene TRBJ2-5; 15 bases fit TRBD2. Germline CDR1 reads LNHNV; CDR2 reads YYDKDF (reference sequence). There are 16 residues in the CDR3. J gave up 6 bases and V 3 bases, and 5 bases lay outside the gene matches. The CDR3 here is CATSSGLAGGPQTQYF. The CDR3, as DNA: TGTGCCACCAGCAGCGGACTAGCGGGAGGGCCTCAGACCCAGTACTTC.

V usage is TRBV7-8 and J usage is TRBJ2-1, with a weak D call TRBD2 (6 bases). V was pared by 2 bases and J by 7 bases, with 9 bases between. This CDR3 has 13 amino acids. The germline V gene encodes CDR1 SGHVS and CDR2 FQNEAQ. CDR3 residues: CASSLTLANEQFF. The CDR3 nucleotides are TGTGCCAGCAGCTTAACACTAGCAAATGAGCAGTTCTTC.

The chain couples TRBV3-1 to TRBJ2-2, with D possibly matching TRBD2 (5 bases). Trimming removed 4 bases at V and 4 bases at J, with 16 bases between. There are 16 residues in the CDR3. From germline, CDR1 is LGHDT and CDR2 YNNKEL (reference sequence). The CDR3 DNA follows: TGTGCCAGCAGCCCCCGTAGGGCGGGTGGCACCGGGGAGCTGTTTTTT. Translated, it gives CASSPRRAGGTGELFF.

This clonotype was seen a handful of times. The genes are TRBV27 and TRBJ2-7; TRBD2 aligns across 9 bases. Germline V lookup: CDR1 MNHEY, CDR2 SMNVEV (reference sequence). J was trimmed by 7 bases and V by 3 bases; bases with no gene match: 1. This CDR3 is 12 amino acids long. CDR3 nucleotides: TGTGCCAGCAGTTTGCTAGCGGGGGAGCAGTACTTC. Translating it yields CASSLLAGEQYF.

The gene calls are TRBV5-4 and TRBJ2-7; D may be TRBD2 (5 bases). The CDR3 length is 12 residues. V dropped 4 bases and J dropped 7 bases, with 12 bases sitting between them. Germline CDR1 and CDR2: SGHNT and YYREEE (reference sequence). CDR3 amino acids: CASSTPTGEQYF. The CDR3 DNA reads TGTGCCAGCAGCACACCGACGGGGGAGCAGTACTTC. The full variable domain, its missing parts supplied by reference TRBV5-4 and TRBJ2-7, is ETGVTQSPTHLIKTRGQQVTLRCSSQSGHNTVSWYQQALGQGPQFIFQYYREEENGRGNFPPRFSGLQFPNYSSELNVNALELDDSALYLCASSTPTGEQYFGPGTRLTVT.

The V gene is TRBV25-1, the J gene TRBJ1-1, with D possibly matching TRBD1 (5 bases). The V gene lost 2 bases and the J gene lost 1 base, with 5 bases spanning the gap. The CDR3 extends over 13 amino acids. Germline assignment: CDR1 MGHDK and CDR2 SYGVNS. The CDR3 bases are TGTGCCAGCAGTGAAGGGGGGAACACTGAAGCTTTCTTT. Translation: CASSEGGNTEAFF.